This T cell receptor beta chain was sequenced for a study of shared clonotypes between healthy human individuals. Study in general: Per donor, three plates held CD4 naive cells, three held CD4 memory, two held CD8 naive and one held CD8 memory.

This CDR3 contains 15 residues. Germline CDR1 is SNHLY and CDR2 is FYNNEI. The V end lost 5 bases, the J end lost 0 bases, and 11 bases lay between the germline ends. As concerns this clone: Its target is unknown.

CD4+ cells were split into CD45RA+ naive and CD45RA-negative memory subsets. Profiling relied on immunoSEQ multiplex PCR, and the TCRdb table lists in-frame clones only, not all of them. The table records around 2.3 million clones, approximately 96% of them present only once. Broader study findings: Generation probabilities were higher for clonotypes shared across all four sorted-subset donors than for unshared ones. Estimated richness was generally greater in naive than memory subsets.

Sequences were obtained from naive CD4+ T cells sorted from blood. Indicated subset: CD45RA+ positively selected. The receptor's source is a man younger than 35 in good health. The V call is TRBV2, the J call TRBJ2-1; D is undetermined. The CDR3 DNA reads TGTGCCAGCAGTAACCTCGGGCCCTCCTACAATGAGCAGTTCTTC. It encodes CASSNLGPSYNEQFF.